These 14 T cell receptor beta chains were sequenced from one sample in a study of Graves' ophthalmopathy and Graves' hyperthyroidism. TCR beta CDR3 regions were amplified from RNA transcripts. The workflow started with a first-round RT-PCR run with HTBI primers and then moved on to a second-round multiplex PCR. TCRdb redid the calling of the multiplex PCR reads with MiXCR, one entry per CDR3 protein. The sample lists roughly 600,000 distinct CDR3 sequences, under 40% occurring once. The specimen was peripheral blood or thyroid tissue (not recorded which). The receptors here all came from an adult man with Graves' hyperthyroidism.

The chain carries TRBV28 and TRBJ1-5; 11 bases match TRBD1. The V gene end was trimmed by 4 bases and the J gene end by 1 base; junction bases not matched to a gene: 3. The CDR3 consists of 16 residues. Looked up from germline, CDR1 is MDHEN and CDR2 is SYDVKM. As DNA, the CDR3 is TGTGCCAGCAGTTCGGACAGGGGGCCAAGCAATCAGCCCCAGCATTTT. Translating gives CASSSDRGPSNQPQHF.

The CDR3 sequence is CASSLGLAGGTEQFF. Written as DNA, the CDR3 is TGTGCCAGCAGCTTAGGACTAGCGGGGGGGACTGAGCAGTTCTTC. The rearrangement joins TRBV7-2 to TRBJ2-5, with 14 bases that match TRBD2. The better agreement between TRBJ2-1 and the DNA end casts doubt on the J call. From germline, CDR1 is SGHTA and CDR2 FQGNSA. CDR3 length: 15 residues.

This clonotype showed up many times. J is TRBJ2-2 and V is TRBV24-1, with D perhaps assigned TRBD1 or TRBD2 (5 bases each). Germline lookup yields CDR1 KGHDR and CDR2 SFDVKD. Trimming removed 7 bases at V and 8 bases at J, with 19 bases between. There are 15 residues in the CDR3. The CDR3 nucleotides are TGTGCCACCAGCCCAACGAGGGGAGATCAGGGGGAGCTGTTTTTT. It translates to CATSPTRGDQGELFF.

In its sample, this clonotype was seen many times. This sequence joins TRBV24-1 and TRBJ1-2; possibly TRBD1 for D (6 bases). Trimming shortened V by 3 bases and J by 3 bases, and 13 bases separated the two germline ends. The germline V gene encodes CDR1 KGHDR and CDR2 SFDVKD. This CDR3 has 15 residues. The CDR3, as DNA: TGTGCCACCAGTGATCATACAGGGAGCGACTATGGCTACACCTTC. It translates to CATSDHTGSDYGYTF.

This clonotype was picked up a small number of times. A junction boundary mismatches the germline segment, possibly from a read error. V is TRBV10-3 and J is TRBJ1-6; D ambiguous. Germline V gene sequence: CDR1 ENHRY, CDR2 SYGVKD. The CDR3 runs to 15 residues. CDR3 nucleotide sequence: TGTGCCAGCAGTGGGTTCCCGGCTTATAATTCACCCCTCCACTTT. Translation: CASSGFPAYNSPLHF.

J is TRBJ1-1 and V is TRBV20-1, with 8 bases lining up with TRBD1. The germline CDR1 and CDR2 sequences are DFQATT and SNEGSKA (reference sequence). The CDR3 extends over 12 amino acids. The J segment lost 6 bases and the V segment lost 6 bases, leaving 6 bases of the junction unmatched. The CDR3 DNA reads as TGCAGTGCCGGACAGGGTAGGTCTGAAGCTTTCTTT. This codes for CSAGQGRSEAFF.

The CDR3 region is CASSQDGQGRSYEQYF. As DNA, the CDR3 is TGTGCCAGCAGCCAAGATGGGCAGGGGAGATCCTACGAGCAGTACTTC. This chain uses TRBV7-2 with TRBJ2-7; tentatively, D is TRBD1 (6 bases). This CDR3 region has 16 residues. V dropped 5 bases and J dropped 1 base, with 18 bases sitting between them. From germline, CDR1 is SGHTA and CDR2 FQGNSA.

J is TRBJ1-3 and V is TRBV7-9; weak D call: TRBD1 (5 bases). Germline V lookup: CDR1 SEHNR, CDR2 FQNEAQ (reference sequence). V was clipped by 5 bases and J by 2 bases, with 25 bases between them. This CDR3 is 19 amino acids long. The CDR3 nucleotides are TGTGCCAGCAGCCACCGGGGAGGGGTCGGTAAAAAGGCTGGAAACACCATATATTTT. Amino acids: CASSHRGGVGKKAGNTIYF.

The sample holds many counts of this clonotype. This chain links TRBV5-5 with TRBJ2-7; D could derive from TRBD1 or TRBD2 (5 bases each). The CDR3 covers 13 residues. Germline CDR1 SGHKS, CDR2 YYEKEE (reference sequence). Trimming removed 2 bases from V and 2 bases from J, with 8 bases in between. CDR3 protein: CASSLTGPYEQYF. Written as DNA, the CDR3 is TGTGCCAGCAGCTTAACGGGACCCTACGAGCAGTACTTC.

In this sample, this clonotype turned up many times. The rearrangement uses TRBV24-1 and TRBJ2-2; D is undetermined. This CDR3 comprises 17 residues. V lost 1 base to trimming and J lost 2 bases, with 13 bases between them. Germline CDR1 KGHDR, CDR2 SFDVKD. CDR3 nucleotides: TGTGCCACCAGTGATTTCGTCGCCGACGGAAACACCGGGGAGCTGTTTTTT. Translating it yields CATSDFVADGNTGELFF.

About this clonotype itself: A much larger clone lies one base from this, so it may be a read error. The chain links TRBV7-9 to TRBJ1-6, with 10 bases fitting TRBD1. The CDR3 covers 16 residues. Per germline, CDR1 SEHNR and CDR2 FQNEAQ (reference sequence). CDR3 sequence (DNA): TGTGCCAGCAGCTTGGAGGACAGGGGGATTAATTTACCCCTCCACTTT. Residues: CASSLEDRGINLPLHF.

This clonotype came up many times. This chain joins TRBV20-1 and TRBJ1-1; 8 positions match TRBD1. Per germline, CDR1 DFQATT and CDR2 SNEGSKA (reference sequence). The CDR3 has 14 amino acids. The V gene end was trimmed by 4 bases and the J gene end by 0 bases; junction bases not matched to a gene: 4. CDR3 coding DNA: TGCAGTGCTACGAAGACAGGGGTGAACACTGAAGCTTTCTTT. Translating gives CSATKTGVNTEAFF.

This chain uses TRBV7-3 with TRBJ2-7; TRBD2 aligns across 8 bases. Near its end, the DNA agrees better with TRBJ2-1, so the J call may be wrong. This CDR3 spans 16 amino acids. Germline V gene lookup returns CDR1 SGHTA and CDR2 FQGTGA. Written as DNA, the CDR3 is TGTGCCAGCAGCTTAATCGGGAGGGTCACTAGCGCTGAGCAGTTCTTC. Protein sequence: CASSLIGRVTSAEQFF.

V usage is TRBV5-1 and J usage is TRBJ1-6; D perhaps matches TRBD1 (6 bases). The germline CDR1 and CDR2 sequences are SGHRS and YFSETQ. The CDR3 consists of 14 residues. V dropped 4 bases and J dropped 7 bases, with 12 bases sitting between them. This CDR3 reads CASSEGQINSPLHF. The CDR3 DNA reads as TGCGCCAGCAGCGAAGGACAGATCAATTCACCCCTCCACTTT.